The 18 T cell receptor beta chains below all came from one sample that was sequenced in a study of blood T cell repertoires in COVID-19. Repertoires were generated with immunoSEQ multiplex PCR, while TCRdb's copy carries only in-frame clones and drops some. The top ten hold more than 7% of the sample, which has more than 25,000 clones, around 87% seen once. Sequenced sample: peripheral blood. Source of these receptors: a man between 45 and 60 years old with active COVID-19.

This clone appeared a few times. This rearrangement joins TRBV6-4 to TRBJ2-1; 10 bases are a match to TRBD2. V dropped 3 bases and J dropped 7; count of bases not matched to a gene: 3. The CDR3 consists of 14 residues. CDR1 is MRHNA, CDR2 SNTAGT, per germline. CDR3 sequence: CASSELAGENEQFF. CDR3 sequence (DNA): TGTGCCAGCAGTGAGCTAGCGGGAGAGAATGAGCAGTTCTTC.

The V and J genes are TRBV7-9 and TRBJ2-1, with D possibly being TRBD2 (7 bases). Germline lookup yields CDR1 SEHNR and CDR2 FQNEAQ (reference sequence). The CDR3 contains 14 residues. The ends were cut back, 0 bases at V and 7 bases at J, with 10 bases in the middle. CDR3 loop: CASSLAGGRNEQFF. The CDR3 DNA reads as TGTGCCAGCAGCTTAGCGGGGGGGCGAAATGAGCAGTTCTTC.

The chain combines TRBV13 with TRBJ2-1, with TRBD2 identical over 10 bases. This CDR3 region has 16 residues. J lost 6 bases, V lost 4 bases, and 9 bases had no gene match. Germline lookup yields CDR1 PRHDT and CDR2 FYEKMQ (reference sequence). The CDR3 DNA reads TGTGCCAGCAGCTCCCCTAGCGGGGGTACCACCAATGAGCAGTTCTTC. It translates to CASSSPSGGTTNEQFF.

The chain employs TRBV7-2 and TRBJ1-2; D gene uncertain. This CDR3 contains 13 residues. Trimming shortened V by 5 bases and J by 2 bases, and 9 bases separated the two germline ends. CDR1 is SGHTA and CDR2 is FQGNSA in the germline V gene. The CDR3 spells CASSPQANYGYTF. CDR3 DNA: TGTGCCAGCAGCCCCCAGGCGAACTATGGCTACACCTTC.

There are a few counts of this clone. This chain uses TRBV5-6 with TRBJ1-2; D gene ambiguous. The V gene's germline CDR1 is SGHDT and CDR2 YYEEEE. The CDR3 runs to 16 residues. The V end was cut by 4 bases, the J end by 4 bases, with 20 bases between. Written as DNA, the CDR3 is TGTGCCAGCAGCACCTTCCGAACCGGGGAGGGCTATGGCTACACCTTC. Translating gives CASSTFRTGEGYGYTF.

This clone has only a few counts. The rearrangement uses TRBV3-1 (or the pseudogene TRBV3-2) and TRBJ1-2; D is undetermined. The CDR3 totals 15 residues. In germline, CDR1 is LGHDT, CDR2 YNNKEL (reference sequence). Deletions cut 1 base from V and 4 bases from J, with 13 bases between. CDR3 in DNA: TGTGCCAGCAGCCAAGGGGCAATGGCGCCCTATGGCTACACCTTC. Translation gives CASSQGAMAPYGYTF.

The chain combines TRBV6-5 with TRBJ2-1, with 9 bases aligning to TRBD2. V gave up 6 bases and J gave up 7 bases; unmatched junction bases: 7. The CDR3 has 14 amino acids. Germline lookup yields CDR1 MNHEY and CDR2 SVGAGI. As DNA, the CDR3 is TGTGCCAGCAGCGCCGGGACTAGCTGGAATGAGCAGTTCTTC. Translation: CASSAGTSWNEQFF.

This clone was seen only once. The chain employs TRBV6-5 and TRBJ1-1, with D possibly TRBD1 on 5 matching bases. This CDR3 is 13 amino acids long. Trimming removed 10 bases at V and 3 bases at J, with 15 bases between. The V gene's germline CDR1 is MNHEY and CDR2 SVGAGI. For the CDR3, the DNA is TGTGCCATCAGACAGAGTATGTACACTGAAGCTTTCTTT. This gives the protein CAIRQSMYTEAFF.

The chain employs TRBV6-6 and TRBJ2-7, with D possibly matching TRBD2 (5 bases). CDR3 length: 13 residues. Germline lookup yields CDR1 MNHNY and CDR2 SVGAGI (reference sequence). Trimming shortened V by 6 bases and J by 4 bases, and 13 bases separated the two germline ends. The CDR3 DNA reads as TGTGCCAGCAGGCCCGGGAAACTATACGAGCAGTACTTC. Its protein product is CASRPGKLYEQYF.

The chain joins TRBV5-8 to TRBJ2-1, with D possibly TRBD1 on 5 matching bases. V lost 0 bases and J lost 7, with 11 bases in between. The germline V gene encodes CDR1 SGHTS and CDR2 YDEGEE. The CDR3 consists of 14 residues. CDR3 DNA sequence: TGTGCCAGCAGCTTGGTCCAGGGTGGGAATGAGCAGTTCTTC. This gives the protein CASSLVQGGNEQFF.

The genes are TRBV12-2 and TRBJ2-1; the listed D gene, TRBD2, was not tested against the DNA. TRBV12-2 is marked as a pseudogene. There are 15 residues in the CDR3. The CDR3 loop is CASRVGGPSYNEQFF. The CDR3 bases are TGTGCAAGTCGCGTCGGGGGGCCGTCCTACAATGAGCAGTTCTTC.

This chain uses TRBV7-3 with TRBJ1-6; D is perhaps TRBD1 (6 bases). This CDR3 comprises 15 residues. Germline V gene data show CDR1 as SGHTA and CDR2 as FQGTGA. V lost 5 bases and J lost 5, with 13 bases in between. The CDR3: CASSRTASNNSPLHF. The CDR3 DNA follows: TGTGCCAGCAGCAGGACAGCATCCAATAATTCACCCCTCCACTTT. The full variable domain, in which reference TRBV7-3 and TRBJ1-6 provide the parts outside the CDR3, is GAGVSQTPSNKVTEKGKYVELRCDPISGHTALYWYRQSLGQGPEFLIYFQGTGAADDSGLPNDRFFAVRPEGSVSTLKIQRTERGDSAVYLCASSRTASNNSPLHFGNGTRLTVT.

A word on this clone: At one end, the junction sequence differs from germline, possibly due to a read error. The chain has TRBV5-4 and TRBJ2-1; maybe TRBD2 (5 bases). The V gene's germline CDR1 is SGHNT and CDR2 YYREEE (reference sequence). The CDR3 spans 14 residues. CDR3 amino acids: CASSFRTQLNEQFF. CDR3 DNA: TGTGCCAGCAGCTTTCGGACTCAACTCAATGAGCAATTCTTC.

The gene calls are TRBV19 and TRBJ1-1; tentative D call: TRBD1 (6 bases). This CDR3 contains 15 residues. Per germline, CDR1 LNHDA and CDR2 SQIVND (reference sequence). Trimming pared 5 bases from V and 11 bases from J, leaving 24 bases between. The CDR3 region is CASSLGQGRSLNAFF. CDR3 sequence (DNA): TGTGCCAGTAGTCTCGGCCAGGGGAGATCCTTGAATGCTTTCTTT.

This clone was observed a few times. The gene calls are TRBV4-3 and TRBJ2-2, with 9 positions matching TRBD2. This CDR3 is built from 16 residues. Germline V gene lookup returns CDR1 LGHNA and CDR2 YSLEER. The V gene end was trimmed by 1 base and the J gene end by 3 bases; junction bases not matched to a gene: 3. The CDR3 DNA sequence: TGCGCCAGCAGCCAAGCAGCGGGAGGACACACCGGGGAGCTGTTTTTT. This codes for CASSQAAGGHTGELFF.

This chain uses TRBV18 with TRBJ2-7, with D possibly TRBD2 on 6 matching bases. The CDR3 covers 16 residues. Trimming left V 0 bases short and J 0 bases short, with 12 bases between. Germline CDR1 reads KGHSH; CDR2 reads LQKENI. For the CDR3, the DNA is TGTGCCAGCTCACCACCATGGGGCGGGGTCTCCTACGAGCAGTACTTC. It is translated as CASSPPWGGVSYEQYF.

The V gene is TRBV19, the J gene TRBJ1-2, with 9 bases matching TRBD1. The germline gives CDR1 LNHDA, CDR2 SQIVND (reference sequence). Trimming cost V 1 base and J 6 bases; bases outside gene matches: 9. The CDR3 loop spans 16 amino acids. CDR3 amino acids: CASSIGFRDRVDGYTF. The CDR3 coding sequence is TGTGCCAGTAGTATAGGGTTTCGGGACAGGGTCGATGGCTACACCTTC.

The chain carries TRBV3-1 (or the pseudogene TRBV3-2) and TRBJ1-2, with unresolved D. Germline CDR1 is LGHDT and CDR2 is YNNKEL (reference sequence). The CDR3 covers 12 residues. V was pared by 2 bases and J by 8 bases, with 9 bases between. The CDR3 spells CASSQSQRGYTF. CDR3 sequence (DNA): TGTGCCAGCAGCCAATCTCAGAGGGGCTACACCTTC.